The T cell receptor beta chain under discussion was sequenced for a study of blood T cell repertoires in COVID-19. Study-wide context: The study counted Cohort 3 donors as recovered given two negative PCRs, clearance, or symptom resolution. T cells, B-cell-depleted T cells, or PBMCs supplied cDNA or gDNA.

The CDR3 has 15 residues. V was clipped by 6 bases and J by 7 bases; unmatched bases: 9. Germline V gene lookup returns CDR1 MNHEY and CDR2 SVGEGT. Original processing methods: How many nucleated cells were present was estimated from reference gene primer amplification. Repertoires were generated with immunoSEQ multiplex PCR, while TCRdb's copy carries only in-frame clones and drops some. From that table come the V and J calls and clone size; the DNA was used to work out D and trimming. The sample includes roughly 340,000 clones, more than 75% of them seen just once. Everyone who took part was roughly 18 to 100 years old, and they came from about two dozen US areas.

Sequenced: PBMCs or T cells enriched from blood (not recorded which). J is TRBJ2-2 and V is TRBV6-2 or TRBV6-3, with 9 nucleotides matching TRBD1. The TCR comes from a man aged 40-49 years in a cohort exposed to, infected with or recovered from COVID-19 (not recorded which). The CDR3 protein is CASSHRDRAVGELFF. CDR3 bases: TGTGCCAGCAGCCACCGGGACAGGGCCGTCGGGGAGCTGTTTTTT.